This T cell receptor beta chain was recovered during a study of blood T cell repertoires in COVID-19. Study as a whole: The analysed material was cDNA or gDNA that came from T cells, B-cell-depleted T cells, or PBMCs.

Trimming took 0 bases from V and 1 from J, leaving 10 bases between them. Germline CDR1 reads KGHSH; CDR2 reads LQKENI. This CDR3 has 16 amino acids. In the original analysis: Reference gene primer amplification gave nucleated cell count estimates. Here immunoSEQ multiplex PCR was the method, and the copy in TCRdb shows in-frame clones only, minus some. For V, J and clone size, that table is used; D and trimming come from the DNA. Altogether about 31,000 clones are present, 86% being singletons, with the ten largest covering more than 20%. The TCR originated in a human donor with active COVID-19. The donor label of this sample is uncertain. The material sequenced was peripheral blood. The V gene is TRBV18, the J gene TRBJ1-3; TRBD1 might be the D (6 bases). The CDR3 loop reads CASSPPTQGSGNTIYF. The DNA of the CDR3 is TGTGCCAGCTCACCACCGACCCAGGGGTCTGGAAACACCATATATTTT.